What follows are 26 T cell receptor beta chains derived from one specimen sequenced in a study of T cells in Graves' hyperthyroidism and ophthalmopathy. TCR beta CDR3 regions were amplified from RNA. Using the HTBI primer set, a first-round RT-PCR was run on the TCR CDR3. TCRdb processed the multiplex PCR reads anew with MiXCR; each CDR3 protein has one entry. The table includes about 610,000 distinct CDR3 sequences, about 15% detected once. Material: blood. These receptors all stem from a woman aged 40 to 49 with Graves' ophthalmopathy.

The chain is built from TRBV5-5 and TRBJ2-5; D unresolved. Trimming left V 5 bases short and J 5 bases short, with 16 bases between. CDR1 is SGHKS and CDR2 is YYEKEE in the germline V gene (reference sequence). The CDR3 length is 14 residues. CDR3 in amino acids: CASSLTAVLETQYF. DNA for the CDR3: TGTGCCAGCAGTTTGACGGCCGTTCTCGAGACCCAGTACTTC.

This clonotype appeared a few times. J is TRBJ1-5 and V is TRBV7-2; 7 bases match TRBD1. With 3 bases clipped from V and 5 bases from J, the junction kept 4 bases outside the gene matches. Germline V gives CDR1 SGHTA, CDR2 FQGNSA. The CDR3 has 14 residues. CDR3 nucleotides: TGTGCCAGCAGCTTTAGGGACAGACATCAGCCCCAGCATTTT. It encodes CASSFRDRHQPQHF.

Ten or more counts support this clonotype. The gene calls are TRBV11-2 and TRBJ2-7; 7 bases are shared with TRBD2. Unmatched junction bases numbered 13, after V lost 3 bases and J lost 2 bases. Per the germline V gene, CDR1 is SGHAT and CDR2 is FQNNGV. The CDR3 runs to 17 residues. Here the CDR3 DNA reads TGTGCCAGCAGCTTCTGGGAAGGCAGCGGGGCCCCCTACGAGCAGTACTTC. Its translation: CASSFWEGSGAPYEQYF.

This clonotype was counted many times. This chain connects TRBV24-1 to TRBJ2-7; TRBD2 matches at 11 bases. CDR3 size: 20 residues. J gave up 4 bases and V 9 bases, and 25 bases lay outside the gene matches. CDR1 and CDR2 from the germline V gene are KGHDR and SFDVKD. CDR3 loop: CATPHAALAGVTRGVYEQYF. The DNA for the CDR3 is TGTGCCACCCCCCACGCCGCACTAGCGGGAGTCACCCGGGGGGTTTACGAGCAGTACTTC.

This clonotype has ten or more counts. The gene calls are TRBV30 and TRBJ2-5, with D maybe TRBD1 (6 bases). Germline V gene sequence: CDR1 GTSNPN, CDR2 SVGIG (reference sequence). Deletions cut 5 bases from V and 1 base from J, with 11 bases between. The CDR3 is 13 amino acids. CDR3 residues: CAWGLGAQETQYF. CDR3 bases: TGTGCCTGGGGTCTGGGGGCCCAAGAGACCCAGTACTTC. Filled out from reference TRBV30 and TRBJ2-5, the complete variable domain reads SQTIHQWPATLVQPVGSPLSLECTVEGTSNPNLYWYRQAAGRGLQLLFYSVGIGQISSEVPQNLSASRPQDRQFILSSKKLLLSDSGFYLCAWGLGAQETQYFGPGTRLLVL.

This clonotype was detected ten times or more. This chain connects TRBV7-9 to TRBJ1-5; unclear D gene. This CDR3 has 13 residues. CDR1 and CDR2 (germline): SEHNR, FQNEAQ (reference sequence). Trimming left V 4 bases short and J 7 bases short, with 11 bases between. The DNA for the CDR3 is TGTGCCAGCAGCTCTGAGGCCTACCAGCCCCAGCATTTT. It is translated as CASSSEAYQPQHF.

V and J are TRBV11-1 and TRBJ1-1; 10 positions match TRBD1. With V trimmed by 5 bases and J by 2 bases, 14 bases remained unmatched. Germline CDR1 and CDR2: SGHAT and FQDESV (reference sequence). This CDR3 comprises 18 residues. CDR3 DNA sequence: TGTGCCAGCAGCCCTCCGGGACAGGGGTCGAACCGTAACACTGAAGCTTTCTTT. Translation: CASSPPGQGSNRNTEAFF.

This clonotype was counted between two and nine times. This chain joins TRBV25-1 and TRBJ1-1, with a weak D call TRBD1 (5 bases). Germline V gene lookup returns CDR1 MGHDK and CDR2 SYGVNS. The CDR3 is 15 residues long. Trimming shortened V by 2 bases and J by 3 bases, and 13 bases separated the two germline ends. CDR3 loop: CASSEARGSYTEAFF. For the CDR3, the DNA is TGTGCCAGCAGTGAAGCAAGGGGCTCGTACACTGAAGCTTTCTTT.

A word on this clonotype: A much larger clone differs from this one at a single base, so this may be a read error. V usage is TRBV7-3 and J usage is TRBJ1-1; 9 bases align to TRBD1. Germline CDR1 reads SGHTA; CDR2 reads FQGTGA. The V segment lost 4 bases and the J segment 9 bases; nucleotides outside the gene matches: 9. The CDR3 totals 14 residues. In DNA form, the CDR3 reads TGTGCCAGCAGCTCCGGGACAGGGATTGAAAAAGCTTTCTTT. Protein product: CASSSGTGIEKAFF. The full variable domain, completed using reference TRBV7-3 and TRBJ1-1, is GAGVSQTPSNKVTEKGKYVELRCDPISGHTALYWYRQSLGQGPEFLIYFQGTGAADDSGLPNDRFFAVRPEGSVSTLKIQRTERGDSAVYLCASSSGTGIEKAFFGQGTRLTVV.

Many counts were recorded for this clonotype. This rearrangement joins TRBV19 to TRBJ2-7, with TRBD1 matching over 8 bases. CDR3 length equals 14 residues. Losses at the gene ends were 7 bases for V and 7 bases for J; bases not matched to a gene: 12. Germline-derived CDR1 and CDR2 are LNHDA and SQIVND (reference sequence). The CDR3 nucleotides read TGTGCCAGTACCCCAGGGGGCCTCCGGGAGGAGCAGTACTTC. Protein sequence: CASTPGGLREEQYF.

The sample holds many counts of this clonotype. The chain couples TRBV20-1 to TRBJ2-7; 10 positions agree with TRBD2. CDR1 and CDR2 from the germline V gene are DFQATT and SNEGSKA (reference sequence). CDR3 length equals 14 residues. Trimming took 1 base from V and 6 from J; bases not matched to a gene: 6. DNA for the CDR3: TGCAGTGCTAGAGTTACAGCGGGAGGGGGCGAGCAGTACTTC. Residues: CSARVTAGGGEQYF.

The DNA of the CDR3 is TGTGCCAGCAGCGAGACGACACCGAACACCGGGGAGCTGTTTTTT. It translates to CASSETTPNTGELFF. J is TRBJ2-2 and V is TRBV7-3; unclear D gene. V lost 5 bases to trimming and J lost 0 bases, with 10 bases between them. CDR3 size: 15 residues. Germline lookup yields CDR1 SGHTA and CDR2 FQGTGA.

The table lists this clonotype with many counts. V gene TRBV5-1 combines with J gene TRBJ2-7; D is uncertain. Between the trimmed V and J ends, which lost 0 bases and 5 bases, there was a span of 9 bases. Germline loops: CDR1 SGHRS, CDR2 YFSETQ. The CDR3 sequence is 13 residues long. The CDR3 here is CASSLDGNNEQYF. The CDR3 DNA follows: TGCGCCAGCAGCTTGGACGGCAATAACGAGCAGTACTTC.

The CDR3 sequence is CATLGSYSNQPQHF. CDR3 in DNA: TGTGCCACCCTGGGAAGCTATAGCAATCAGCCCCAGCATTTT. The genes are TRBV6-1 and TRBJ1-5, with D hard to call. CDR3 size: 14 residues. Per germline, CDR1 MNHNS and CDR2 SASEGT. V was clipped by 10 bases and J by 0 bases, with 13 bases between them.

This clonotype was seen repeatedly, ten times or more. V gene TRBV27 combines with J gene TRBJ1-5; 7 bases fit TRBD1. The CDR3 totals 14 residues. Germline CDR1 is MNHEY and CDR2 is SMNVEV (reference sequence). Trimming took 7 bases from V and 4 from J; bases not matched to a gene: 7. The DNA of the CDR3 is TGTGCCAGCATTTTTAACAGGGGTAATCAGCCCCAGCATTTT. Translated: CASIFNRGNQPQHF.

This clonotype was seen only a few times. This chain connects TRBV2 to TRBJ2-3, with TRBD2 matching over 11 bases. The germline V gene has CDR1 SNHLY and CDR2 FYNNEI. The CDR3 length is 16 residues. The junction had 4 bases not matched to a gene; V was cut back by 1 base and J by 4 bases. The CDR3 protein is CASSEGSSGRADTQYF. In DNA, the CDR3 is TGTGCCAGCAGTGAAGGGAGTAGCGGGAGGGCAGATACGCAGTATTTT.

This clonotype was seen ten or more times. The chain links TRBV30 to TRBJ2-7; no reliable D call. The CDR3 extends over 14 amino acids. The germline V gene encodes CDR1 GTSNPN and CDR2 SVGIG (reference sequence). V lost 2 bases and J 0 bases, leaving 11 bases between the germline ends. As DNA, the CDR3 is TGTGCCTGGAGTTCGGATACCTCCTCCTACGAGCAGTACTTC. Translation: CAWSSDTSSYEQYF.

The table lists this clonotype with many counts. This chain uses TRBV27 with TRBJ1-2; tentative D call: TRBD1 (5 bases). Germline lookup yields CDR1 MNHEY and CDR2 SMNVEV (reference sequence). The V and J ends lost 5 bases and 4 bases respectively, with 14 bases between them. CDR3 length: 14 residues. CDR3 nucleotides: TGTGCCAGCAGTGAAAGGGACCGGACCTATGGCTACACCTTC. It translates to CASSERDRTYGYTF.

This clonotype has ten or more counts. V is TRBV19 and J is TRBJ1-2; 7 bases match TRBD1. Looked up from germline, CDR1 is LNHDA and CDR2 is SQIVND (reference sequence). The V and J ends lost 5 bases and 4 bases, in that order; junction bases with no gene match: 7. This CDR3 is 14 amino acids long. In nucleotides, the CDR3 is TGTGCCAGTAGTCCAGACAGGGAGGCCTATGGCTACACCTTC. It encodes CASSPDREAYGYTF.

In its sample, this clonotype was seen many times. This chain connects TRBV6-1 to TRBJ1-6; no clear D gene. Germline CDR1 MNHNS, CDR2 SASEGT. This CDR3 spans 15 amino acids. With 5 bases removed from V and 0 bases from J, the gap between germline ends came to 8 bases. Here the CDR3 DNA reads TGTGCCAGCAGTCTCTATAGCTCCTATAATTCACCCCTCCACTTT. It translates to CASSLYSSYNSPLHF.

On this clonotype: This could be a read error, since a much larger clone is one nucleotide away. The chain uses TRBV6-1 and TRBJ1-1, with TRBD1 matching over 8 bases. The CDR3 sequence is 14 residues long. Losses at the gene ends were 2 bases for V and 10 bases for J; bases not matched to a gene: 9. Germline values: CDR1 MNHNS, CDR2 SASEGT. The CDR3 DNA sequence: TGTGCCAGCAGTGAACTCCCAGGGGGCTTAGGAGCTTTCTTT. This gives the protein CASSELPGGLGAFF.

This clonotype was found many times. The chain uses TRBV29-1 and TRBJ1-3, with no clear D. The V end was cut by 0 bases, the J end by 0 bases, with 6 bases between. Germline V gives CDR1 SQVTM, CDR2 ANQGSEA. The CDR3 is 14 residues long. The CDR3, as DNA: TGCAGCGTTGAAGAACAGAGCTCTGGAAACACCATATATTTT. This gives the protein CSVEEQSSGNTIYF.

This sequence joins TRBV4-1 and TRBJ2-7; TRBD2 agrees at 11 bases. The junction had 15 bases not matched to a gene; V was cut back by 1 base and J by 1 base. Germline loops: CDR1 MGHRA, CDR2 YSYEKL. The length of the CDR3 is 20 residues. For the CDR3, the DNA is TGCGCCAGCAGCCAAGTCCTCCTGCTCTTAGCGGGAGGGGAATCCTACGAGCAGTACTTC. Protein: CASSQVLLLLAGGESYEQYF.

J is TRBJ2-3 and V is TRBV7-3; D call uncertain. The V and J ends lost 5 bases and 3 bases respectively, with 12 bases between them. The V gene's germline CDR1 is SGHTA and CDR2 FQGTGA. This CDR3 comprises 14 residues. In DNA form, the CDR3 reads TGTGCCAGCAGCCCCCGGGCGAATACAGATACGCAGTATTTT. Translating gives CASSPRANTDTQYF.

This clonotype was seen repeatedly, ten times or more. The CDR3 here is CASSEAASGNYEQYF. The CDR3 nucleotides read TGTGCCAGCAGTGAAGCGGCTAGCGGGAACTACGAGCAGTACTTC. The chain links TRBV6-1 to TRBJ2-7; 9 nucleotides agree with TRBD2. With 0 bases clipped from V and 3 bases from J, the junction kept 3 bases outside the gene matches. Germline CDR1 and CDR2: MNHNS and SASEGT. The CDR3 consists of 15 residues.

Ten or more counts support this clonotype. The chain carries TRBV20-1 and TRBJ2-7; 7 bases line up with TRBD2. Germline assignment: CDR1 DFQATT and CDR2 SNEGSKA (reference sequence). CDR3 size: 15 residues. Losses at the gene ends were 0 bases for V and 5 bases for J; bases not matched to a gene: 10. The CDR3 loop is CSARDLGEGRNEQYF. The CDR3 DNA reads TGCAGTGCTAGAGATCTGGGGGAGGGCCGCAACGAGCAGTACTTC.